The entry below gives a single T cell receptor beta chain sequence along with its context. The antigen is unknown. Trimming stripped 2 bases from V and 4 bases from J, with 14 bases between. Germline CDR1 reads KGHSH; CDR2 reads LQKENI. The CDR3 is 15 amino acids. It was with 60 Vbeta and 13 Jbeta primers that the PCR ran. This table comes from immunoSEQ multiplex PCR, and its TCRdb copy is limited to in-frame clones, with some not included. The sample lists 190,000 or so clones, approximately 80% occurring once. This sample is part of a study of cytomegalovirus exposure and HLA in healthy donors. General study points: Sequencing depth roughly uniform across donors was assumed in presence/absence analyses. Most TCR beta V segments were productive about 87% or about 30% of the time in an earlier analysis.

The chain carries TRBV18 and TRBJ1-1, with D perhaps matching TRBD1 (6 bases). The sequence was obtained from a boy younger than 10 in good health and CMV-seronegative. The sequenced material came from PBMCs. The CDR3 nucleotides are TGTGCCAGCTCACCAGGGGGGGCCGTGAGCACTGAAGCTTTCTTT. Its translation: CASSPGGAVSTEAFF. Looking up the rest from reference TRBV18 and TRBJ1-1 gives the full variable domain: NAGVMQNPRHLVRRRGQEARLRCSPMKGHSHVYWYRQLPEEGLKFMVYLQKENIIDESGMPKERFSAEFPKEGPSILRIQQVVRGDSAAYFCASSPGGAVSTEAFFGQGTRLTVV.